This T cell receptor (beta chain) came from a study of cytomegalovirus exposure and HLA in healthy donors. Overall study findings and caveats: The authors listed 150 to 200 TCR beta chains as cytomegalovirus-associated. A likely sequencing artifact accounted for one observed cluster of highly shared sequence variants. A later analysis linked a missense variant in DCLRE1C to the trimming of TCR beta V and J genes.

With 60 Vbeta and 13 Jbeta primers, the PCR was carried out. In the original processing: Roughly 12 million shared chains were among approximately 87 million unique TCR beta chains counted in a later analysis. TCRdb keeps only in-frame clones here, not all; method: immunoSEQ multiplex PCR. V, J and clone size are those of that table, while D and trimming were read from the DNA. This table holds about 110,000 clones, roughly 78% found once. Trimming removed 2 bases from V and 6 bases from J, with 9 bases in between. The CDR3 totals 12 residues. The germline CDR1 and CDR2 sequences are SGHRS and YFSETQ. Concerning this clone: Its antigen is not known.

The receptor was derived from a middle-aged woman in good health and CMV-seronegative. The source material was PBMCs. The chain carries TRBV5-1 and TRBJ2-7; TRBD1 is a possible D gene (6 bases). For the CDR3, the DNA is TGCGCCAGCAGCTTCGGACAGTCCGAGCAGTACTTC. Translation: CASSFGQSEQYF. The whole variable domain, filled in from reference TRBV5-1 and TRBJ2-7, reads KAGVTQTPRYLIKTRGQQVTLSCSPISGHRSVSWYQQTPGQGLQFLFEYFSETQRNKGNFPGRFSGRQFSNSRSEMNVSTLELGDSALYLCASSFGQSEQYFGPGTRLTVT.